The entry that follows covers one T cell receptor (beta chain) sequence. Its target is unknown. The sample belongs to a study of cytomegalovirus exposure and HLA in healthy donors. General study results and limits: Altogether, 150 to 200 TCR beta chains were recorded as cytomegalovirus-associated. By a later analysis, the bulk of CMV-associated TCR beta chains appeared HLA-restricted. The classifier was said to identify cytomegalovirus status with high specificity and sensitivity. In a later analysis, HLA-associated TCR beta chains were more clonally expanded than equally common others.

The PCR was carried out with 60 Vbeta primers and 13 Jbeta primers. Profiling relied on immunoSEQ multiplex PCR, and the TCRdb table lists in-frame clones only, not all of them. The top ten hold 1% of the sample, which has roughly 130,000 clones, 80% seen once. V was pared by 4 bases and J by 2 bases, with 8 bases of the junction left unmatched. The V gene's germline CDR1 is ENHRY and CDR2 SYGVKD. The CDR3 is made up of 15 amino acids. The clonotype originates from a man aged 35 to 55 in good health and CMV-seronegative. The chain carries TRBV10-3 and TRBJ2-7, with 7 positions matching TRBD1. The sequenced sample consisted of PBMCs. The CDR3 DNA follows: TGTGCCATCAGTGGGCCGCGGACAGGTACCTACGAGCAGTACTTC. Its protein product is CAISGPRTGTYEQYF.